Presented here are 29 T cell receptor beta chains from one specimen sequenced in a study of blood T cells in healthy people across ages (dated by TCRdb to the mid-2010s). Preparation of the library involved 5' RACE. These reads were obtained on an Illumina HiSeq 2500. A second PCR of about 6 to 11 cycles was run with a J-beta primer mix and a sample-barcoded 5' primer. TCRdb ran its own pipeline on the public reads, namely fastp trimming at Q25 and MiXCR clone calling, and kept in-frame beta chains. A single entry per CDR3 protein holds the most common genes and DNA from its merged rows. Counted in this sample were 980,000 or so distinct CDR3 sequences; around 48% of them appeared once. Jointly, the top ten make up around an eighth of the sample. Sequenced sample: blood. These receptors all stem from a man younger than 45 in good health.

V gene TRBV4-3 combines with J gene TRBJ2-3; 7 bases line up with TRBD2. CDR1 LGHNA and CDR2 YSLEER come from the germline V gene. Germline trimming cut 8 bases from V and 4 bases from J; bases unmatched to any gene: 12. CDR3 size: 15 residues. CDR3 in DNA: TGCGCCAGCTACGAACCGAGACTAGCAGCAGATACGCAGTATTTT. Protein sequence: CASYEPRLAADTQYF.

This chain joins TRBV7-9 and TRBJ2-7, with D unresolved. The V end lost 1 base, the J end lost 6 bases, and 7 bases lay between the germline ends. This CDR3 spans 12 amino acids. Germline CDR1 is SEHNR and CDR2 is FQNEAQ (reference sequence). CDR3 sequence (DNA): TGTGCCAGCAGCTTAGACATATCCGAGCAGTACTTC. This gives the protein CASSLDISEQYF.

The count of this clonotype is one. V usage is TRBV3-1 and J usage is TRBJ2-3; the D is unclear. This CDR3 comprises 15 residues. Germline CDR1 and CDR2: LGHDT and YNNKEL (reference sequence). The V and J ends lost 2 bases and 7 bases respectively, with 16 bases between them. The DNA of the CDR3 is TGTGCCAGCAGCCAACCCACCGGGCCTACGCATACGCAGTATTTT. Residues: CASSQPTGPTHTQYF.

Comment on this clonotype: Here the CDR3 omits its conserved ending phenylalanine or tryptophan, so a read error is the likely source. This chain uses TRBV12-3 or TRBV12-4 with TRBJ2-3; 7 positions match TRBD2. V lost 3 bases, J lost 0 bases, and 3 bases stayed unmatched. The CDR3 length is 15 residues. The CDR3 here is CASSFRRGSTDTQYS. The CDR3, as DNA: TGTGCCAGCAGTTTTCGGCGGGGGAGCACAGATACGCAGTATTCT.

This clonotype was seen only once. This chain links TRBV4-1 with TRBJ1-1, with D unclear. CDR1 and CDR2 (germline): MGHRA, YSYEKL. V lost 8 bases to trimming and J lost 0 bases, with 16 bases between them. The CDR3 is 15 residues long. The CDR3 sequence is CASASSQDLNTEAFF. The CDR3, as DNA: TGCGCCAGCGCTTCAAGTCAGGATTTGAACACTGAAGCTTTCTTT.

The rearrangement links TRBV18 to TRBJ2-7, with 7 bases that match TRBD2. Germline V gene data show CDR1 as KGHSH and CDR2 as LQKENI. The V gene end was trimmed by 4 bases and the J gene end by 3 bases; junction bases not matched to a gene: 0. The CDR3 is 12 residues long. CDR3 nucleotide sequence: TGTGCCAGCTCACGGGACTACTACGAGCAGTACTTC. Translation gives CASSRDYYEQYF.

Regarding this clonotype: A read error may account for a junction end that differs from germline. V usage is TRBV20-1 and J usage is TRBJ1-5; 7 bases match TRBD1. The CDR3 is 14 amino acids. CDR1 is DFQATT and CDR2 is SNEGSKA in the germline V gene (reference sequence). CDR3 in DNA: TGCAGCGCTAGGGACAGTGTCGTCAATCAGCCCCAGCATTTT. This translates into CSARDSVVNQPQHF.

This clonotype was counted only a few times. The chain recombines TRBV20-1 with TRBJ2-7; 7 bases agree with TRBD1. The V gene's germline CDR1 is DFQATT and CDR2 SNEGSKA (reference sequence). The CDR3 sequence is 14 residues long. Trimming at V came to 0 bases and at J to 2 bases, leaving 4 bases not matched to a gene. In nucleotides, the CDR3 is TGCAGTGCTAGAGACAGGGGGTCCCCCTACGAGCAGTACTTC. It codes for CSARDRGSPYEQYF.

In this sample, this clonotype turned up many times. The chain is built from TRBV7-2 and TRBJ2-7, with 11 bases aligning to TRBD2. The germline gives CDR1 SGHTA, CDR2 FQGNSA. The CDR3 spans 18 residues. V dropped 3 bases and J dropped 0; count of bases not matched to a gene: 10. The CDR3 loop is CASSFLAGGDVSSYEQYF. The CDR3 bases are TGTGCCAGCAGCTTTCTAGCGGGGGGCGATGTTAGCTCCTACGAGCAGTACTTC. Combining the CDR3 with reference TRBV7-2 and TRBJ2-7 gives the whole variable domain GAGVSQSPSNKVTEKGKDVELRCDPISGHTALYWYRQSLGQGLEFLIYFQGNSAPDKSGLPSDRFSAERTGGSVSTLTIQRTQQEDSAVYLCASSFLAGGDVSSYEQYFGPGTRLTVT.

The chain has TRBV4-1 and TRBJ1-5, with 9 nucleotides matching TRBD1. The CDR3 contains 14 residues. Germline lookup yields CDR1 MGHRA and CDR2 YSYEKL. V shed 6 bases and J 7 bases; nucleotides not matched to a gene: 7. CDR3 coding DNA: TGCGCCAGCAGTACAGGGGGCGCCAACCAGCCCCAGCATTTT. Translation gives CASSTGGANQPQHF.

In this sample, this clonotype turned up a few times. The chain employs TRBV3-1 and TRBJ2-1; D gene unclear. The CDR3 is made up of 11 amino acids. Germline V gene sequence: CDR1 LGHDT, CDR2 YNNKEL (reference sequence). The ends were cut back, 4 bases at V and 9 bases at J, with 7 bases in the middle. The CDR3 loop is CASSRSGEQFF. In DNA form, the CDR3 reads TGTGCCAGCAGCCGCTCGGGTGAGCAGTTCTTC.

This clonotype turned up a few times. The genes are TRBV28 and TRBJ2-5; TRBD2 might be the D (6 bases). Per germline, CDR1 MDHEN and CDR2 SYDVKM. The CDR3 totals 14 residues. V dropped 3 bases and J dropped 4 bases, with 12 bases sitting between them. CDR3 DNA sequence: TGTGCCAGCAGTTTCGGGGGAAACGGAGAGACCCAGTACTTC. Translating gives CASSFGGNGETQYF.

Only a few counts were recorded for this clonotype. This rearrangement joins TRBV5-6 to TRBJ2-6, with 11 bases matching TRBD1. CDR3 length: 18 amino acids. V lost 0 bases and J lost 0; bases outside the gene matches: 2. The V gene's germline CDR1 is SGHDT and CDR2 YYEEEE. CDR3 DNA sequence: TGTGCCAGCAGCTTGGTAGGGACAGGGGGCTCTGGGGCCAACGTCCTGACTTTC. This sequence encodes CASSLVGTGGSGANVLTF.

The CDR3 bases are TGTGCCAGCAGTTCACAGGGGTTCGGCTATGGCTACACCTTC. It specifies CASSSQGFGYGYTF. This chain uses TRBV6-5 with TRBJ1-2; 7 bases match TRBD1. CDR3 size: 14 residues. The J segment lost 4 bases and the V segment lost 4 bases, leaving 6 bases of the junction unmatched. Per the germline V gene, CDR1 is MNHEY and CDR2 is SVGAGI.

In this sample, this clonotype turned up a few times. This chain links TRBV10-3 with TRBJ2-2; D not certain. This CDR3 region has 14 residues. Trimming took 5 bases from V and 5 from J, leaving 12 bases between them. The germline gives CDR1 ENHRY, CDR2 SYGVKD. CDR3 bases: TGTGCCATCAGTCCAGACGTGGTGACCGGGGAGCTGTTTTTT. This encodes CAISPDVVTGELFF.

The chain has TRBV18 and TRBJ2-1, with TRBD1 matching over 8 bases. The V gene's germline CDR1 is KGHSH and CDR2 LQKENI. The ends lost 2 bases at V and 8 bases at J; junction bases unmatched: 2. The CDR3 contains 13 residues. Here the CDR3 reads CASSPATGDEQFF. As DNA, the CDR3 is TGTGCCAGCTCACCAGCGACAGGGGATGAGCAGTTCTTC.

The chain recombines TRBV12-3 or TRBV12-4 with TRBJ2-2; no clear D. Trimming cost V 7 bases and J 6 bases, with 18 bases left between them. This CDR3 has 15 residues. As DNA, the CDR3 is TGTGCCAGCACTTCCGCCAGGAGTCTCCCCGGGGAGCTGTTTTTT. Translating gives CASTSARSLPGELFF.

The chain is built from TRBV28 and TRBJ1-5, with 7 bases identical to TRBD1. This CDR3 is 15 amino acids long. The V gene's germline CDR1 is MDHEN and CDR2 SYDVKM. The J segment lost 0 bases and the V segment lost 10 bases, leaving 9 bases of the junction unmatched. The CDR3 DNA reads TGTGCCATCGGGACAGCATCGACTAGCAATCAGCCCCAGCATTTT. This codes for CAIGTASTSNQPQHF.

V is TRBV20-1 and J is TRBJ2-7; D unclear. The CDR3 is 13 amino acids. V shed 3 bases and J shed 1 base, with 10 bases lying between them. Germline V CDR1 and CDR2: DFQATT, SNEGSKA (reference sequence). The CDR3 nucleotides read TGCAGTGCTAGCGCCTCGAGTTCCTACGAGCAGTACTTC. Protein: CSASASSSYEQYF.

This clonotype was found a few times. The chain couples TRBV3-1 to TRBJ2-7; 8 bases map to TRBD1. The CDR3 consists of 14 residues. In germline, CDR1 is LGHDT, CDR2 YNNKEL (reference sequence). J lost 5 bases, V lost 4 bases, and 7 bases had no gene match. As DNA, the CDR3 is TGTGCCAGCAGCCTTCGACAGGGGTGGAACGAGCAGTACTTC. As protein: CASSLRQGWNEQYF.

V usage is TRBV4-2 and J usage is TRBJ2-1; D remains ambiguous. The V gene's germline CDR1 is LGHNA and CDR2 YNFKEQ. V was trimmed by 0 bases and J by 0 bases, leaving 9 bases between them. The CDR3 sequence is 16 residues long. This CDR3 reads CASSQDRQSSYNEQFF. CDR3 nucleotide sequence: TGTGCCAGCAGCCAAGATAGGCAGAGCTCCTACAATGAGCAGTTCTTC.

The gene calls are TRBV6-1 and TRBJ2-1; D may be TRBD2 (6 bases). Trimming shortened V by 6 bases and J by 3 bases, and 24 bases separated the two germline ends. Germline assignment: CDR1 MNHNS and CDR2 SASEGT. The CDR3 covers 18 residues. CDR3 nucleotides: TGTGCCAGCAGCGGGAGCTTAACCGGAGGCACTTTCTACAATGAGCAGTTCTTC. This codes for CASSGSLTGGTFYNEQFF.

This clonotype showed up just a few times. This sequence joins TRBV12-3 or TRBV12-4 and TRBJ2-7, with a weak D call TRBD2 (5 bases). The CDR3 contains 12 residues. V lost 3 bases and J lost 6, with 9 bases in between. The CDR3 bases are TGTGCCAGCAGTTTTCTAGGAGGCGAGCAGTACTTC. Encoded protein: CASSFLGGEQYF.

This sequence joins TRBV5-1 and TRBJ2-3; D remains unclear. V was shortened by 1 base and J by 6 bases, with 9 bases between the two germline ends. Germline-derived CDR1 and CDR2 are SGHRS and YFSETQ. The CDR3 runs to 13 residues. CDR3 nucleotide sequence: TGCGCCAGCAGCTTGCTCCCTGGGGATACGCAGTATTTT. It is translated as CASSLLPGDTQYF.

This clonotype was observed a handful of times. This sequence joins TRBV5-4 and TRBJ1-6, with D possibly TRBD1 on 5 matching bases. With 4 bases removed from V and 4 bases from J, the gap between germline ends came to 12 bases. The CDR3 sequence is 15 residues long. Germline V lookup: CDR1 SGHNT, CDR2 YYREEE (reference sequence). As DNA, the CDR3 is TGTGCCAGCAGCGCCGGGGGGGGATATAATTCACCCCTCCACTTT. Amino acid sequence: CASSAGGGYNSPLHF.

This sequence joins TRBV29-1 and TRBJ1-1; D remains ambiguous. The CDR3 totals 12 residues. CDR1 is SQVTM, CDR2 ANQGSEA, per germline. V was pared by 2 bases and J by 8 bases, with 12 bases between. CDR3 coding DNA: TGCAGCGTTGAACTTCGAGGAGAAGAAGCTTTCTTT. The encoded protein is CSVELRGEEAFF. Combining the CDR3 with reference TRBV29-1 and TRBJ1-1 gives the whole variable domain SAVISQKPSRDICQRGTSLTIQCQVDSQVTMMFWYRQQPGQSLTLIATANQGSEATYESGFVIDKFPISRPNLTFSTLTVSNMSPEDSSIYLCSVELRGEEAFFGQGTRLTVV.

This rearrangement joins TRBV5-6 to TRBJ1-5; D gene unclear. This CDR3 has 16 residues. Germline V CDR1 and CDR2: SGHDT, YYEEEE. Trimming cost V 4 bases and J 0 bases, with 14 bases left between them. CDR3 residues: CASSRGPTYSNQPQHF. Here the CDR3 DNA reads TGTGCCAGCAGCCGAGGTCCTACTTATAGCAATCAGCCCCAGCATTTT.

This clonotype was counted once. The gene calls are TRBV10-3 and TRBJ1-1; D is undetermined. The CDR3 covers 14 residues. The germline CDR1 and CDR2 sequences are ENHRY and SYGVKD. V lost 4 bases to trimming and J lost 0 bases, with 9 bases between them. This chain's CDR3 is CAISGRDLNTEAFF. The CDR3 DNA is TGTGCCATCAGTGGGCGGGATCTGAACACTGAAGCTTTCTTT.

The V call is TRBV9, the J call TRBJ1-4; 7 positions agree with TRBD1. The germline V gene encodes CDR1 SGDLS and CDR2 YYNGEE. This CDR3 spans 15 amino acids. With 2 bases clipped from V and 8 bases from J, the junction kept 9 bases outside the gene matches. The CDR3 nucleotides are TGTGCCAGCAGCGTGGGGACAGCCGGAGGAGAAAAACTGTTTTTT. Amino acids: CASSVGTAGGEKLFF.